The entry that follows covers one TCR beta chain sequence. The antigen is not known. This CDR3 contains 16 residues. Germline V gives CDR1 LGHNT, CDR2 FRNRAP. V shed 0 bases, J shed 2 bases, and the junction held 5 bases outside the gene matches. Patients counted as stable if ophthalmopathy did not develop within 18 months. Patients between 18 and 65 years old had hyperthyroidism, newly diagnosed and lasting under 2 months. The diagnostic basis comprised clinical symptoms, serum thyroxine and TRAb, thyroid ultrasound and orbital computed tomography. Amplification yielded TCR beta CDR3 regions, with RNA transcripts as the source. HTBI primers drove first-round RT-PCR of the TCR CDR3. A single record per CDR3 protein comes from TCRdb applying MiXCR to the multiplex PCR reads. The repertoire consists of 650,000 to 700,000 distinct CDR3 sequences, with 17% occurring once and the leading ten covering 15% to 18%.

This entry comes from a study of T cells in Graves' hyperthyroidism and ophthalmopathy. Overall study results and limits: Also found in blood were most expanded thyroid clonotypes above 0.001.

Sample: blood. This clonotype was sampled from a man aged 50 or older with Graves' hyperthyroidism. The V gene is TRBV12-5, the J gene TRBJ2-3; 7 bases map to TRBD1. The CDR3: CASGLVPGQDTDTQYF. CDR3 nucleotide sequence: TGTGCTAGTGGTTTGGTTCCCGGACAGGACACAGATACGCAGTATTTT.